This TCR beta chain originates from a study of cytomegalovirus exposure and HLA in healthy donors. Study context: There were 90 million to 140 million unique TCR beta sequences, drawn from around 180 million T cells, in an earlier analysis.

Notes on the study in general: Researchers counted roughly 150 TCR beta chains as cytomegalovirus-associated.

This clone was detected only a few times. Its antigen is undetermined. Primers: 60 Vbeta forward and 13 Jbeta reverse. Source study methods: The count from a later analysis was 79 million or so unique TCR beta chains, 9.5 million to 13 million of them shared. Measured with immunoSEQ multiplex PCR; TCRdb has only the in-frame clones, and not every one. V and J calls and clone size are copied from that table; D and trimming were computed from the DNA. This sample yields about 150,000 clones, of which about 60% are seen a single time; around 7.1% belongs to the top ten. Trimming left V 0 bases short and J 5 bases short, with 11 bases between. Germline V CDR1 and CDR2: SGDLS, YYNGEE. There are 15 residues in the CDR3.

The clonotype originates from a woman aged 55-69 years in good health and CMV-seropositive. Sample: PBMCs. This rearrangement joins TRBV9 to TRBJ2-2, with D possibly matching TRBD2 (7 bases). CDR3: CASSVEGGRTGELFF. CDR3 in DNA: TGTGCCAGCAGCGTAGAGGGGGGGCGGACCGGGGAGCTGTTTTTT.